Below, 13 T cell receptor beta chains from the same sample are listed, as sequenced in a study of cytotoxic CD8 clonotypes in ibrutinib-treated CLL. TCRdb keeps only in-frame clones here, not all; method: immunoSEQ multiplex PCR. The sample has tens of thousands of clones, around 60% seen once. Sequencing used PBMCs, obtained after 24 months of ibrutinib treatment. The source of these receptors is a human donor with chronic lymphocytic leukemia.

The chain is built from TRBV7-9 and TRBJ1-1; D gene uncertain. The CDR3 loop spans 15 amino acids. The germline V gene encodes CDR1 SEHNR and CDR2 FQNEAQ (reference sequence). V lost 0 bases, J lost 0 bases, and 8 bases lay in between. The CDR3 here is CASSLAYPMNTEAFF. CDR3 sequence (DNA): TGTGCCAGCAGCTTAGCCTACCCAATGAACACTGAAGCTTTCTTT.

CDR3 coding DNA: TGTGCCAGCAGCCCGTTCGAGCTCTACAATGAGCAGTTCTTC. The encoded protein is CASSPFELYNEQFF. The chain links TRBV7-9 to TRBJ2-1; D ambiguous. There are 14 residues in the CDR3. Germline V gene lookup returns CDR1 SEHNR and CDR2 FQNEAQ (reference sequence). The V end was cut by 5 bases, the J end by 3 bases, with 11 bases between. Variable domain in full (rest from reference TRBV7-9 and TRBJ2-1): DTGVSQNPRHKITKRGQNVTFRCDPISEHNRLYWYRQTLGQGPEFLTYFQNEAQLEKSRLLSDRFSAERPKGSFSTLEIQRTEQGDSAMYLCASSPFELYNEQFFGPGTRLTVL.

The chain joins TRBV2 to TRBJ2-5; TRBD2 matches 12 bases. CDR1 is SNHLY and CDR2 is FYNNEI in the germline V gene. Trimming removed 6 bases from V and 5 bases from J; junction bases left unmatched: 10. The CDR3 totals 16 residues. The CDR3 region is CASSLLAGGPGETQYF. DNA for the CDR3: TGTGCCAGCAGCCTCCTAGCGGGGGGGCCCGGGGAGACCCAGTACTTC.

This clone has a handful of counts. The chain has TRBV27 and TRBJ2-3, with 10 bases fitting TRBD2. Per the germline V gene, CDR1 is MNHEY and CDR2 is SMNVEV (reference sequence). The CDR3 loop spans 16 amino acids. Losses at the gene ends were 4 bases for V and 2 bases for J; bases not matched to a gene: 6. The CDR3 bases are TGTGCCAGCAGTTCACTAGCGGGGCATTTCACAGATACGCAGTATTTT. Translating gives CASSSLAGHFTDTQYF.

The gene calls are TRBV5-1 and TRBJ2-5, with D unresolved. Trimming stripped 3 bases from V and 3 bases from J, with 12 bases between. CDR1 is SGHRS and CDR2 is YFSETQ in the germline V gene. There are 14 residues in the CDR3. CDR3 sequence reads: CASSSVRGKETQYF. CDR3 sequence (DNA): TGCGCCAGCAGCTCCGTTCGAGGAAAAGAGACCCAGTACTTC.

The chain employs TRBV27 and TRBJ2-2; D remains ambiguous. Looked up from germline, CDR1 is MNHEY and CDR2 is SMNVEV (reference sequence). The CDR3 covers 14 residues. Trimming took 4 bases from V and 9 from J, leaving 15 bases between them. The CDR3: CASSWGPTGRELFF. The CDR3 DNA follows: TGTGCCAGCAGTTGGGGTCCCACCGGCAGGGAGCTGTTTTTT.

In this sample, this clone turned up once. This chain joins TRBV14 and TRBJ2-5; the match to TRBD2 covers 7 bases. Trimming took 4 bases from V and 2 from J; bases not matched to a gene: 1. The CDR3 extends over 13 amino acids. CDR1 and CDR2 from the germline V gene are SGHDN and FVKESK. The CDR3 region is CASSPSGQETQYF. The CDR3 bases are TGTGCCAGCAGCCCTAGCGGACAAGAGACCCAGTACTTC.

The CDR3 nucleotides are TGTGCCACCAGCAGAGGGACGGCCCAAGAGACCCAGTACTTC. Translated, it gives CATSRGTAQETQYF. The V and J genes are TRBV15 and TRBJ2-5; D unclear. The germline V gene has CDR1 LNHNV and CDR2 YYDKDF (reference sequence). Trimming cost V 1 base and J 1 base, with 7 bases left between them. CDR3 size: 14 residues. The full variable domain, in which reference TRBV15 and TRBJ2-5 provide the parts outside the CDR3, is DAMVIQNPRYQVTQFGKPVTLSCSQTLNHNVMYWYQQKSSQAPKLLFHYYDKDFNNEADTPDNFQSRRPNTSFCFLDIRSPGLGDTAMYLCATSRGTAQETQYFGPGTRLLVL.

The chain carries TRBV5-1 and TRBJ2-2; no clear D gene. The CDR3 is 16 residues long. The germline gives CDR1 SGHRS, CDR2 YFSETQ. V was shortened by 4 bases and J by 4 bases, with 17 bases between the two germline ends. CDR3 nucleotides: TGCGCCAGCAGCACTGGTCCAGACCTTCTCACCGGGGAGCTGTTTTTT. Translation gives CASSTGPDLLTGELFF.

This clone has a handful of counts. CDR3 sequence (DNA): TGTGCCAGCAGTGATTCACATGCAGCCCCCCGCGGAGCTTTCTTT. This translates into CASSDSHAAPRGAFF. The rearrangement links TRBV6-1 to TRBJ1-1, with D hard to call. CDR1 MNHNS and CDR2 SASEGT come from the germline V gene. The V end lost 3 bases, the J end lost 10 bases, and 21 bases lay between the germline ends. The CDR3 is 15 residues long.

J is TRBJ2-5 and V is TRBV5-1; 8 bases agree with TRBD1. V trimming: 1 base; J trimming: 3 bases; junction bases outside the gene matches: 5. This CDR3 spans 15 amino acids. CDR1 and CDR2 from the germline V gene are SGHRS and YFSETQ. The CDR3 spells CASSLFGTGEETQYF. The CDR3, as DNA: TGCGCCAGCAGCTTGTTCGGGACAGGAGAAGAGACCCAGTACTTC.

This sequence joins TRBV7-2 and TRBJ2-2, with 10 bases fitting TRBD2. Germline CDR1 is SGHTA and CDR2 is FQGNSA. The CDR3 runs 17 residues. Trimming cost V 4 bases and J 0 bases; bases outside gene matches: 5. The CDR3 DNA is TGTGCCAGCAGCTCCCCTAGCGGGGGAACGAACACCGGGGAGCTGTTTTTT. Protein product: CASSSPSGGTNTGELFF. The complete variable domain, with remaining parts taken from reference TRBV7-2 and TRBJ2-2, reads GAGVSQSPSNKVTEKGKDVELRCDPISGHTALYWYRQSLGQGLEFLIYFQGNSAPDKSGLPSDRFSAERTGGSVSTLTIQRTQQEDSAVYLCASSSPSGGTNTGELFFGEGSRLTVL.

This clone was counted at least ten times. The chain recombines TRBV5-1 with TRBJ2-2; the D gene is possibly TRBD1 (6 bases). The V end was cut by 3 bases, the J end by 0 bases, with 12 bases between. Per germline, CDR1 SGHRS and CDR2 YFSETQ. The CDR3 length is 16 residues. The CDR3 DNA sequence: TGCGCCAGCAGCTCGCAGGGGATCGCGAACACCGGGGAGCTGTTTTTT. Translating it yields CASSSQGIANTGELFF.